These T cell receptor beta chains were read from a single sample in a study of blood T cells in healthy people across ages. TCRdb redid the calling of the 5' RACE reads with MiXCR, one entry per CDR3 protein. The repertoire holds about a million distinct CDR3 sequences, with roughly two fifths as singletons. Input material: blood. These receptors were obtained from a man aged 18 to 30 in good health. Both conserved end residues are part of each CDR3. D genes are given only for firm matches. Size is omitted from some rows. Given values are once, few, many or a class for expanded clones.

clone size	D gene	V gene	J gene	CDR3 DNA	CDR3 protein
few	TRBD1	TRBV14	TRBJ1-1	TGTGCCAGCAGCGCTCAGGGGGCGAGCACTGAAGCTTTCTTT	CASSAQGASTEAFF
NA	NA	TRBV7-2	TRBJ1-4	TGTGCCAGCAGCTTCCCGGGGGCGGCTGAAAAACTGTTTTTT	CASSFPGAAEKLFF
few	TRBD1	TRBV7-2	TRBJ1-2	TGTGCCAGCAGCTTAGATCTAGACAGGGAGTATGGCTACACCTTC	CASSLDLDREYGYTF
NA	NA	TRBV7-6	TRBJ2-3	TGTGCCAGCAGCTTTGGGCGAGACCCAGATACGCAGTATTTT	CASSFGRDPDTQYF
NA	NA	TRBV9	TRBJ1-4	TGTGCCAGCAGCGCGGGGGTCCGGGGGGCAACTAATGAAAAACTGTTTTTT	CASSAGVRGATNEKLFF
many	NA	TRBV6-4	TRBJ2-3	TGTGCCAGCAGTGACTCGGTGGCTAGCACAGATACGCAGTATTTT	CASSDSVASTDTQYF
NA	TRBD1	TRBV10-3	TRBJ1-1	TGTGCCATCGGTGCTCAGGACAGGGTTTCCACTGAAGCTTTCTTT	CAIGAQDRVSTEAFF
once	NA	TRBV7-3	TRBJ1-1	TGTGCCAGCAGCTTAACAGAAGGGGATTGGGGTGAAGCTTTCTTT	CASSLTEGDWGEAFF
NA	TRBD1	TRBV5-1	TRBJ1-4	TGCGCCAGCAGCGACAGGGAGGGTGAAAAACCGTTTTTT	CASSDREGEKPFF
once	TRBD1	TRBV12-3/TRBV12-4	TRBJ1-1	TGTGCCAGCAGTTCAACGCAGGGGGCAAAAGGCACTGAAGCTTTCTTT	CASSSTQGAKGTEAFF
NA	NA	TRBV4-3	TRBJ1-4	TGCGCCAGCAGCCAACCCCATGGCGGTGGGAAGGAAAAACTGTTTTTT	CASSQPHGGGKEKLFF
NA	NA	TRBV2	TRBJ2-1	TGTGCCAGCAGCCTGGAGGGCCCGAATCTACGTTACAATGAGCAGTTCTTC	CASSLEGPNLRYNEQFF
NA	NA	TRBV20-1	TRBJ2-7	TGCAGTGCTAGGGGACTCCTATCGAGCTCCTACGAGCAGTACTTC	CSARGLLSSSYEQYF
NA	TRBD1	TRBV12-3/TRBV12-4	TRBJ2-7	TGTGCCAGCAGTCAATCAGGGGGCGAGCAGTACTTC	CASSQSGGEQYF
NA	TRBD1	TRBV20-1	TRBJ1-2	TGCAGTGCTAGAAAGGCAGGGGGATATGGCTACACCTTC	CSARKAGGYGYTF
NA	NA	TRBV20-1	TRBJ2-7	TGCAGTGCGCATCCGGGGACCTCCTACGAGCAGTACTTC	CSAHPGTSYEQYF
NA	NA	TRBV5-6	TRBJ2-1	TGTGCCAGCAGCTTCAGGGAAGTAGAGAGTGAGCAGTTCTTC	CASSFREVESEQFF
NA	NA	TRBV4-3	TRBJ1-4	TGCGCCAGCAGCCAAGATCCTAAGACACTTGGGGAAAAACTGTTTTTT	CASSQDPKTLGEKLFF
few	NA	TRBV10-3	TRBJ2-5	TGTGCCATCAGTGAAAGAGGGCCCCAAGAGACCCAGTACTTC	CAISERGPQETQYF
NA	NA	TRBV12-3/TRBV12-4	TRBJ1-1	TGTGCCAGCAGCCCCGCGGGGGGCTATTTGGACACTGAAGCTTTCTTT	CASSPAGGYLDTEAFF
NA	TRBD1	TRBV3-1	TRBJ2-2	TGTGCCAGCAGCCCCGGACAGGGATTGGCCGGGGAGCTGTTTTTT	CASSPGQGLAGELFF
NA	TRBD2	TRBV27	TRBJ2-3	TGCGCCAGCAGTTTACCCGGACTAGCGGGCTCTAGCACAGATACGCAGTATTTT	CASSLPGLAGSSTDTQYF
NA	TRBD1	TRBV6-1	TRBJ2-7	TGTGCCAGCAGAAACCTCCGGGACAGGATCTACGAGCAGTACTTC	CASRNLRDRIYEQYF
NA	NA	TRBV9	TRBJ1-2	TGTGCCAGCAGCCCCAGATCGTCGTGGGATTATGGCTACACCTTC	CASSPRSSWDYGYTF
NA	TRBD1	TRBV12-3/TRBV12-4	TRBJ1-6	TGTGCCAGCAGTCCTCAGGGGGATCATAATTCACCCCCCCACTTT	CASSPQGDHNSPPHF
NA	NA	TRBV7-2	TRBJ1-1	TGTGCCAGCAGCTTCACGGGACGGATGAACACTGAAGCTTTCTTT	CASSFTGRMNTEAFF
few	NA	TRBV4-2	TRBJ1-2	TGTGCCAGCAGCCAAGAGCAAACAGCTAACTATGGCTACACCTTC	CASSQEQTANYGYTF
NA	NA	TRBV20-1	TRBJ2-5	TGCAGTGTGAGAAGGGGGGATGGGCAAGAGACCCAGTACTTC	CSVRRGDGQETQYF
few	NA	TRBV6-1	TRBJ2-1	TGTGCCAGCAGTGAAAAGGGGTACACTGGGAACTACAATGAGCAGTTCTTC	CASSEKGYTGNYNEQFF
few	NA	TRBV14	TRBJ1-1	TGTGCCAGCAGCCAAGCGGGAGTGAAGAGCACTGAAGCTTTCTTT	CASSQAGVKSTEAFF
many	NA	TRBV29-1	TRBJ1-2	TGCAGCGTCCCGGGGGAGGACTATGGCTACACCTTC	CSVPGEDYGYTF